This T cell receptor beta chain was sequenced for a study of T cells in Graves' hyperthyroidism and ophthalmopathy. Study overall: Before treatment of any kind, peripheral blood was taken at initial diagnosis.

CDR3 length equals 14 residues. The V and J ends lost 10 bases and 4 bases respectively, with 16 bases between them. CDR1 is MNHNS and CDR2 is SASEGT in the germline V gene. Concerning this clonotype: Its antigen is unknown.

The TCR beta CDR3 regions underwent amplification using RNA transcripts as the source. Primed by the HTBI set, a first-round RT-PCR was run on the TCR CDR3. Each CDR3 protein gets one entry after TCRdb re-called the multiplex PCR reads with MiXCR. The sample lists about 690,000 distinct CDR3 sequences; approximately 15% were seen once. Overall study results and limits: Among thyroid clonotypes expanded above 0.001, most also appeared in blood. Stable hyperthyroidism and ophthalmopathy were separated using 13 V-J signatures.

This sequence joins TRBV6-1 and TRBJ2-2, with TRBD2 as a possible D gene (6 bases). The clonotype originates from a man over 45 with Graves' hyperthyroidism. Sequencing used blood. The CDR3, as DNA: TGTGCCACCGCACGGGAGCTGACCACCGGGGAGCTGTTTTTT. Translating gives CATARELTTGELFF.